The rows below give T cell receptor beta chains drawn from one sample of a study of early T cells in non-severe SARS-CoV-2 infection. TCRdb analysed the 5' RACE reads with MiXCR anew, one entry per CDR3 protein. This sample yields some 60,000 distinct CDR3 sequences, of which 8.5% to 10% are seen a single time; around 17% belongs to the top ten. Sequenced: whole blood. These receptors were taken from an adult who was a healthcare worker with PCR-confirmed SARS-CoV-2 infection or an uninfected control (not recorded which). The CDR3 runs from the conserved cysteine through the conserved F or W. The D gene is left open where the match is weak. Clone size is given for some rows only: seen once, a few or many times, or a class if the clone is expanded.

d_gene	abundance	j_gene	v_gene	CDR3nt	CDR3aa
NA	NA	TRBJ2-1	TRBV3-1	TGTGCCAGCAGCCCCATCCAGGGGCAGGGTGAGCACAATGAGCAGTTCTTC	CASSPIQGQGEHNEQFF
TRBD2	many	TRBJ2-1	TRBV20-1	TGCAGTGCTAGCCCCCAAGTTACTAGCGGGACGCCCAATGAGCAGTTCTTC	CSASPQVTSGTPNEQFF
NA	many	TRBJ2-4	TRBV12-3/TRBV12-4	TGTGCCAGCAGTTTCAGGGCGGCCAAAAACATTCAGTACTTC	CASSFRAAKNIQYF
TRBD1	many	TRBJ2-7	TRBV5-4	TGTGCCAGCAGCCTTACTACAGGGGAGTACGAGCAGTACTTC	CASSLTTGEYEQYF
NA	many	TRBJ2-3	TRBV13	TGTGCCAGCAGCTTAATGACGGGGCGAGGCACAGATACGCAGTATTTT	CASSLMTGRGTDTQYF
NA	many	TRBJ1-5	TRBV12-3/TRBV12-4	TGTGCCAGCAGTTTGTCCTCCTTGGCTAGCAATCAGCCCCAGCATTTT	CASSLSSLASNQPQHF
NA	many	TRBJ2-7	TRBV7-9	TGTGCCAGCAGCCCCCGGGACCTCCACTACGAGCAGTACTTC	CASSPRDLHYEQYF
NA	many	TRBJ1-6	TRBV6-2/TRBV6-3	TGTGCCAGCAGTTACGGGCAGTCTAATTCACCCCTCCACTTT	CASSYGQSNSPLHF
TRBD1	many	TRBJ2-5	TRBV5-5	TGTGCCAGCAGCCAGGGGACAGGGGGTGAGACCCAGTACTTC	CASSQGTGGETQYF
NA	NA	TRBJ2-7	TRBV30	TGTGCCTGCCCCGCCTTAAGGGCGCCGTACGAGCAGTACTTC	CACPALRAPYEQYF
NA	NA	TRBJ2-4	TRBV6-5	TGTGCCAGCAGTAGAGATCTAGGGGGGGGAGGAAACATTCAGTACTTC	CASSRDLGGGGNIQYF
NA	NA	TRBJ1-1	TRBV7-2	TGTGCCAGCAGCTTAGAAGGGGCGCGGGTCTCAGCTTTCTTT	CASSLEGARVSAFF
NA	many	TRBJ2-6	TRBV19	TGTGCCAGTAGTGGTGGGGGACCTGGGGCCAACGTCCTGACTTTC	CASSGGGPGANVLTF
TRBD1	many	TRBJ2-7	TRBV27	TGTGCCAGCAGTTACAGGACAGGGCAACTTTCCTTC	CASSYRTGQLSF
NA	few	TRBJ2-7	TRBV25-1	TGTGCCAGCAGTGTTCTGGGGATCTACGAGCAGTACTTC	CASSVLGIYEQYF
TRBD2	NA	TRBJ2-1	TRBV6-2/TRBV6-3	TGTGCCAGCAGTTGGACTAGTTTAGGCAATGAGCAGTTCTTC	CASSWTSLGNEQFF
TRBD2	many	TRBJ2-7	TRBV4-2	TGTGCCAGCAGCCAACAAGCGGGAGGGCCTTCCTACGAGCAGTACTTC	CASSQQAGGPSYEQYF
NA	many	TRBJ2-3	TRBV28	TGTGCCAGCAGTTCCGCTGGGGGGCCTGGCACAGATACGCAGTATTTT	CASSSAGGPGTDTQYF
TRBD2	few	TRBJ2-1	TRBV18	TGTGCCAGCTCACCACCGAGGCTAGCGGGAGTTAGCAATGAGCAGTTCTTC	CASSPPRLAGVSNEQFF
NA	few	TRBJ2-7	TRBV5-1	TGCGCCAGCAGCTCCCACGACGAGCAGTACTTC	CASSSHDEQYF
NA	few	TRBJ2-5	TRBV28	TGTGCCAGCAGTTCCCCGATCCTCCAAGAGACCCAGTACTTC	CASSSPILQETQYF
NA	NA	TRBJ1-1	TRBV28	TGTGCCAGAGGGTTCTACACTGAAGCTTTCTTT	CARGFYTEAFF
TRBD2	many	TRBJ2-5	TRBV6-5	TGTGCCAGCAGTTACTCGATAGGGACTAGAACTAACCAAGAGACCCAGTACTTC	CASSYSIGTRTNQETQYF
NA	NA	TRBJ2-6	TRBV7-9	TGTGCCAGCAGCCATAAGTCTGGGGCCAACGTCCTGACTTTC	CASSHKSGANVLTF
NA	NA	TRBJ2-1	TRBV28	TGTGCCAGCAGTTCGGACTACCGCTCCTACAATGAGCAGTTCTTC	CASSSDYRSYNEQFF
NA	NA	TRBJ1-1	TRBV12-3/TRBV12-4	TGTGCCAGCAGTTTTGGGGCCCAGAACACTGAAGCTTTCTTT	CASSFGAQNTEAFF
TRBD2	many	TRBJ2-3	TRBV6-4	TGTGCCAGCAGTGACTCGGTAGCGGGAGGTAGAGATACGCAGTATTTT	CASSDSVAGGRDTQYF
NA	NA	TRBJ1-6	TRBV12-3/TRBV12-4	TGTGCCAGCAGTCCCTTTCGGGGGCCCTATAATTCACCCCTCCACTTT	CASSPFRGPYNSPLHF
TRBD2	many	TRBJ2-5	TRBV12-3/TRBV12-4	TGTGCCAGCAGTTTAAGGGCTAGCGGAGAGACCCAGTACTTC	CASSLRASGETQYF
TRBD2	many	TRBJ2-3	TRBV28	TGTGCCAGCAGTTTGGAGGGACTAGCGGGATATTACGATACGCAGTATTTT	CASSLEGLAGYYDTQYF
TRBD1	many	TRBJ1-5	TRBV27	TGTGCCAGCAGTTCCGAGTGGACAGGGGTTTACGATCAGCCCCAGCATTTT	CASSSEWTGVYDQPQHF